This TCR beta chain is from a study of CD8 T cells in ankylosing spondylitis. Study conclusions and caveats: A motif in TCR beta, a set of fewer than ten highly homologous variants, appeared characteristic of ankylosing spondylitis blood. Some motif variants were previously reported in reactive arthritis synovial fluid and blood. Disease-linked clones reportedly showed significant enrichment in matched ankylosing spondylitis synovial fluid.

Trimming left V 7 bases short and J 3 bases short, with 10 bases between. CDR1 and CDR2 (germline): LNHDA, SQIVND (reference sequence). The CDR3 totals 13 residues. This clonotype showed up many times. Its target is unknown. One entry per CDR3 protein results from TCRdb running MiXCR on the 5' RACE reads. The sample records hundreds of thousands of distinct CDR3 sequences, under 30% being singletons. The source is a male donor with ankylosing spondylitis or in good health (not recorded which). Material: blood, either unsorted or a sorted T cell fraction (not recorded which). The V and J genes are TRBV19 and TRBJ2-1, with D hard to call. The CDR3 sequence is CASTSAGYNEQFF. CDR3 DNA sequence: TGTGCCAGTACCTCGGCCGGCTACAATGAGCAGTTCTTC.